Listed below are T cell receptor beta chains from one sample, sequenced in a study of cytomegalovirus exposure and HLA in healthy donors. Only in-frame clones appear in the TCRdb table, and some are missing; sequencing was by immunoSEQ multiplex PCR. The data show some 150,000 clones, about 80% seen once. The sample consisted of PBMCs. Source of these receptors: a man aged 25 to 45 in good health and CMV-seropositive. CDR3s include the opening cysteine and the closing phenylalanine or tryptophan. A D gene is named only where the DNA matches it firmly. Clone size is shown for a subset of rows, as once, few, many or a class of expanded clone.

J: TRBJ1-3
V: TRBV5-1
size: -
D: -
length: 15
DNA: TGCGCCAGCAGCTTGGACAGGGATGCTGGAAACACCATATATTTT
CDR3: CASSLDRDAGNTIYF

J: TRBJ2-3
V: TRBV2
size: -
D: -
length: 16
DNA: TGTGCCAGCAGTCCTTTTCCGGGAGAGAGCACAGATACGCAGTATTTT
CDR3: CASSPFPGESTDTQYF

J: TRBJ2-7
V: TRBV28
size: -
D: TRBD1
length: 16
DNA: TGTGCCAGCCGGCCCGCATCGGAAGGGGGCGAGTACGAGCAGTACTTC
CDR3: CASRPASEGGEYEQYF

J: TRBJ1-1
V: TRBV6-1
size: -
D: -
length: 15
DNA: TGTGCCAGCAGTGAAGGACTGACTATGAACACTGAAGCTTTCTTT
CDR3: CASSEGLTMNTEAFF

J: TRBJ1-5
V: TRBV6-1
size: -
D: -
length: 13
DNA: TGTGCCAGCAGTGCGCGGGGAGATCAGCCCCAGCATTTT
CDR3: CASSARGDQPQHF

J: TRBJ2-3
V: TRBV27
size: -
D: TRBD1
length: 13
DNA: TGTGCCAGCGGGACAGGGCTCACAGATACGCAGTATTTT
CDR3: CASGTGLTDTQYF

J: TRBJ2-7
V: TRBV28
size: -
D: TRBD1
length: 14
DNA: TGTGCCAGCAGTCATCGACAGGGGACCTACGAGCAGTACTTC
CDR3: CASSHRQGTYEQYF

J: TRBJ2-5
V: TRBV2
size: -
D: TRBD2
length: 12
DNA: TGTGCCAGCAGCACCGTCGGGGGGGAGCAGTACTTC
CDR3: CASSTVGGEQYF

J: TRBJ2-7
V: TRBV7-6
size: -
D: TRBD2
length: 15
DNA: TGTGCCAGCAGCAGGACTAGCGGGAGCTCCTACGAGCAGTACTTC
CDR3: CASSRTSGSSYEQYF

J: TRBJ2-1
V: TRBV9
size: few
D: -
length: 12
DNA: TGTGCCAGCAGCGCCCAACTCCATGAGCAGTTCTTC
CDR3: CASSAQLHEQFF

J: TRBJ2-1
V: TRBV27
size: -
D: TRBD2
length: 16
DNA: TGTGCCAGCAGTTCGACGAGACTAGCGGGAGTGAATGAGCAGTTCTTC
CDR3: CASSSTRLAGVNEQFF

J: TRBJ2-7
V: TRBV5-1
size: -
D: TRBD1
length: 12
DNA: TGCGCCAGCAGCTCGACAGGGAGCGAGCAGTACTTC
CDR3: CASSSTGSEQYF

J: TRBJ2-7
V: TRBV2
size: -
D: -
length: 12
DNA: TGTGCCAGCAGTTTCAACAGGTACGAGCAGTACTTC
CDR3: CASSFNRYEQYF

J: TRBJ2-1
V: TRBV30
size: once
D: TRBD2
length: 14
DNA: TGTGCCTGGAGTACCCGGGCGCGGGGGAATGAGCAGTTCTTC
CDR3: CAWSTRARGNEQFF

J: TRBJ2-5
V: TRBV4-2
size: -
D: -
length: 14
DNA: TGTGCCAGCAGCCAAGTTGGGAGGATAGAGACCCAGTACTTC
CDR3: CASSQVGRIETQYF

J: TRBJ2-1
V: TRBV11-1
size: -
D: TRBD1
length: 16
DNA: TGTGCCAGCAACATAAACCGGGACAGGGGTAGCCATGAGCAGTTCTTC
CDR3: CASNINRDRGSHEQFF

J: TRBJ2-7
V: TRBV25-1
size: -
D: TRBD2
length: 13
DNA: TGTGCCAGCAGTATTCTAGCGGGAGGCGAGCAGTACTTC
CDR3: CASSILAGGEQYF

J: TRBJ2-7
V: TRBV2
size: -
D: TRBD1
length: 15
DNA: TGTGCCAGCAGTGAAGCGCCAGGGGGTTCGTACGAGCAGTACTTC
CDR3: CASSEAPGGSYEQYF

J: TRBJ2-7
V: TRBV6-6
size: -
D: TRBD2
length: 15
DNA: TGTGCCACCCATCCCCGACTAGCGGGAGCGTACGAGCAGTACTTC
CDR3: CATHPRLAGAYEQYF

J: TRBJ2-7
V: TRBV7-2
size: -
D: -
length: 13
DNA: TGTGCCAGCAGCTGGGTCAGGAACTACGAGCAGTACTTC
CDR3: CASSWVRNYEQYF

J: TRBJ2-7
V: TRBV4-1
size: -
D: -
length: 16
DNA: TGCGCCAGCAGCCAAGAGGGGCCGCGGGGCAGTTGCGAGCAGTACTTC
CDR3: CASSQEGPRGSCEQYF

J: TRBJ2-7
V: TRBV13
size: -
D: TRBD1
length: 15
DNA: TGTGCCAGCAGCTCAGGTGGACAGGGCACCTACGAGCAGTACTTC
CDR3: CASSSGGQGTYEQYF

J: TRBJ1-5
V: TRBV4-2
size: few
D: TRBD1
length: 14
DNA: TGTGCCAGCAGCCAAGATACAGGGGGGCAGCCCCAGCATTTT
CDR3: CASSQDTGGQPQHF

J: TRBJ1-4
V: TRBV6-5
size: -
D: -
length: 12
DNA: TGTGCCAGCAGTCACCCAGGAGAAAAACTGTTTTTT
CDR3: CASSHPGEKLFF

J: TRBJ2-7
V: TRBV7-2
size: -
D: -
length: 13
DNA: TGTGCCAGCAGCTTTGGACATACCTACGAGCAGTACTTC
CDR3: CASSFGHTYEQYF

J: TRBJ2-3
V: TRBV10-2
size: -
D: -
length: 17
DNA: TGCGCCAGCAGTTATGAAAGCCAGGGGTGGAGCACAGATACGCAGTATTTT
CDR3: CASSYESQGWSTDTQYF

J: TRBJ2-1
V: TRBV19
size: once
D: TRBD2
length: 16
DNA: TGTGCCAGTAGGGGACTAGCGGGTTCGTCATACAATGAGCAGTTCTTC
CDR3: CASRGLAGSSYNEQFF

J: TRBJ2-4
V: TRBV6-1
size: -
D: -
length: 17
DNA: TGTGCCAGCAGTGAAGCGGGCAGGGCCTTAGCCAAAAACATTCAGTACTTC
CDR3: CASSEAGRALAKNIQYF

J: TRBJ1-5
V: TRBV5-3
size: -
D: TRBD1
length: 17
DNA: TGTGCCAGAAGCGCGCACAGGGGAGATGGTCCCCTTCAGCCCCAGCATTTT
CDR3: CARSAHRGDGPLQPQHF

J: TRBJ2-1
V: TRBV7-9
size: -
D: TRBD2
length: 15
DNA: TGTGCCAGCAGCTTTACTAGCGGAACCTACAATGAGCAGTTCTTC
CDR3: CASSFTSGTYNEQFF

J: TRBJ2-1
V: TRBV5-4
size: -
D: -
length: 15
DNA: TGTGCCAGCAGCTTAGGCGGTAGTGGAGACAATGAGCAGTTCTTC
CDR3: CASSLGGSGDNEQFF

J: TRBJ2-5
V: TRBV18
size: -
D: TRBD2
length: 15
DNA: TGTGCCAGCTCACCACCAGCGGGAGGCCAAGAGACCCAGTACTTC
CDR3: CASSPPAGGQETQYF

J: TRBJ2-7
V: TRBV19
size: -
D: -
length: 13
DNA: TGTGCCAGTAGTATAGGAAACTTTGGCGAGCAGTACTTC
CDR3: CASSIGNFGEQYF

J: TRBJ2-1
V: TRBV6-6
size: once
D: -
length: 13
DNA: TGTGCCAGCAGTTACTTACAGGGATGTGGGCAGTTCTTC
CDR3: CASSYLQGCGQFF

J: TRBJ2-1
V: TRBV28
size: few
D: TRBD1
length: 14
DNA: TGTGCCAGCAAAGAACAGGGGTCCTACAATGAGCAGTTCTTC
CDR3: CASKEQGSYNEQFF

J: TRBJ2-7
V: TRBV7-9
size: few
D: TRBD2
length: 16
DNA: TGTGCCAGCAGCTCTACTAGCGGGAGGGCCTCCTACGAGCAGTACTTC
CDR3: CASSSTSGRASYEQYF

J: TRBJ2-1
V: TRBV5-1
size: -
D: TRBD2
length: 15
DNA: TGCGCCAGCAGCTTGACTAGCGGGAGAAACAATGAGCAGTTCTTC
CDR3: CASSLTSGRNNEQFF

J: TRBJ2-7
V: TRBV2
size: -
D: TRBD2
length: 14
DNA: TGTGCCAGCAGTCTCGGGACTAGCGACCACGAGCAGTACTTC
CDR3: CASSLGTSDHEQYF

J: TRBJ2-2
V: TRBV25-1
size: once
D: TRBD1
length: 15
DNA: TGTGCCAGCAGCGTCGGGGACAGGGGGACCGGGGAGCTGTTTTTT
CDR3: CASSVGDRGTGELFF

J: TRBJ1-2
V: TRBV5-1
size: -
D: TRBD1
length: 13
DNA: TGCGCCAGCAGCCAAGGGACAGGGATAGGCTACACCTTC
CDR3: CASSQGTGIGYTF

J: TRBJ2-5
V: TRBV28
size: -
D: TRBD2
length: 14
DNA: TGTGCCAGCAGCCCCGGGGGAGGGGCGGAGACCCAGTACTTC
CDR3: CASSPGGGAETQYF

J: TRBJ1-5
V: TRBV19
size: few
D: TRBD1
length: 15
DNA: TGTGCCAGTACCGGGACAGGGTCCGCGTATCAGCCCCAGCATTTT
CDR3: CASTGTGSAYQPQHF

J: TRBJ2-1
V: TRBV10-1
size: -
D: TRBD2
length: 13
DNA: TGCGCCAGCAGTGTAACTAGCGGGGATGAGCAGTTCTTC
CDR3: CASSVTSGDEQFF

J: TRBJ2-1
V: TRBV27
size: -
D: TRBD1
length: 15
DNA: TGTGCCAGCAGTCCGACAGGGGGCTCCTACAATGAGCAGTTCTTC
CDR3: CASSPTGGSYNEQFF

J: TRBJ1-1
V: TRBV7-2
size: -
D: -
length: 13
DNA: TGTGCCAGCAGCTACACGACGGGGACTGAAGCTTTCTTT
CDR3: CASSYTTGTEAFF

J: TRBJ2-7
V: TRBV5-1
size: -
D: TRBD1
length: 13
DNA: TGCGCCAGCAGCGTCGACAGGGACTACGAGCAGTACTTC
CDR3: CASSVDRDYEQYF

J: TRBJ2-5
V: TRBV7-9
size: few
D: -
length: 16
DNA: TGTGCCAGCAGCTGGTCTAGCGAGGTCGCCCAAGAGACCCAGTACTTC
CDR3: CASSWSSEVAQETQYF

J: TRBJ1-1
V: TRBV6-1
size: -
D: -
length: 15
DNA: TGTGCCAGCAGAGTCCGGACAGATCGGAACACTGAAGCTTTCTTT
CDR3: CASRVRTDRNTEAFF